One sample yielded the 21 T cell receptor beta chains listed below, sequenced in a study of blood T cell repertoires in COVID-19 (dated by TCRdb to 2018 to 2020). The protocol used for the library was the immunoSEQ multiplex PCR assay. TCRdb obtained this table from immuneACCESS and retained in-frame rearrangements with V and J assigned. These tables miss some clones; where compared with another copy, unresolved V genes account for less than half of the shortfall, and the remainder is unexplained. This sample gives some 200,000 clones in total; roughly 80% of them show up just once. About an eighth of the sample is held by the ten biggest clonotypes. Sequencing was performed on peripheral blood. The receptors were sampled from a man in his thirties or forties with active or convalescent COVID-19.

This chain joins TRBV30 and TRBJ1-3; 10 bases agree with TRBD1. V gave up 2 bases and J gave up 4 bases; unmatched junction bases: 5. Per the germline V gene, CDR1 is GTSNPN and CDR2 is SVGIG (reference sequence). CDR3 length: 15 amino acids. The CDR3 here is CAWSTGTGVGNTIYF. The CDR3 DNA follows: TGTGCCTGGAGTACCGGGACAGGGGTAGGAAACACCATATATTTT.

This clone was seen a handful of times. This rearrangement joins TRBV30 to TRBJ2-7; D is possibly TRBD1 (5 bases). V lost 0 bases to trimming and J lost 6 bases, with 6 bases between them. Looked up from germline, CDR1 is GTSNPN and CDR2 is SVGIG (reference sequence). The CDR3 is 11 residues long. The CDR3 nucleotides are TGTGCCTGGAGTGTTGGGGCCGAGCAGTACTTC. It codes for CAWSVGAEQYF.

The V and J genes are TRBV7-9 and TRBJ1-1, with D unresolved. Germline-derived CDR1 and CDR2 are SEHNR and FQNEAQ (reference sequence). The CDR3 extends over 15 amino acids. The V end lost 0 bases, the J end lost 0 bases, and 8 bases lay between the germline ends. CDR3 loop: CASSLAYGMNTEAFF. The DNA of the CDR3 is TGTGCCAGCAGCTTAGCGTACGGGATGAACACTGAAGCTTTCTTT. Full variable domain (remainder filled in from reference TRBV7-9 and TRBJ1-1): DTGVSQNPRHKITKRGQNVTFRCDPISEHNRLYWYRQTLGQGPEFLTYFQNEAQLEKSRLLSDRFSAERPKGSFSTLEIQRTEQGDSAMYLCASSLAYGMNTEAFFGQGTRLTVV.

V gene TRBV18 combines with J gene TRBJ2-2; D is perhaps TRBD1 (5 bases). Germline-derived CDR1 and CDR2 are KGHSH and LQKENI. With 6 bases removed from V and 6 bases from J, the gap between germline ends came to 20 bases. This CDR3 has 16 residues. CDR3 sequence reads: CASSEWGGDIPGELFF. The CDR3 region has the DNA TGTGCCAGCTCTGAGTGGGGCGGAGACATCCCCGGGGAGCTGTTTTTT.

The chain uses TRBV7-9 and TRBJ2-1; D remains ambiguous. CDR3 length equals 12 residues. The germline gives CDR1 SEHNR, CDR2 FQNEAQ (reference sequence). V lost 4 bases and J 6 bases, leaving 7 bases between the germline ends. The CDR3 loop reads CASSSPSNEQFF. As DNA, the CDR3 is TGTGCCAGCAGCTCCCCCAGCAATGAGCAGTTCTTC.

The chain carries TRBV5-6 and TRBJ2-7; the D is unclear. The CDR3 has 13 amino acids. V was cut by 2 bases and J by 2 bases, with 8 bases left in between. The germline gives CDR1 SGHDT, CDR2 YYEEEE. The CDR3 sequence is CASSFHSPYEQYF. DNA for the CDR3: TGTGCCAGCAGCTTCCACAGCCCCTACGAGCAGTACTTC.

This clone was detected only a few times. The chain combines TRBV19 with TRBJ1-4; weak D call: TRBD1 (6 bases). Trimming shortened V by 5 bases and J by 8 bases, and 15 bases separated the two germline ends. The CDR3 extends over 14 amino acids. Germline V gives CDR1 LNHDA, CDR2 SQIVND (reference sequence). CDR3 DNA sequence: TGTGCCAGTAGTCTCCGACAGGATCAGGAAAAACTGTTTTTT. Encoded protein: CASSLRQDQEKLFF.

This rearrangement joins TRBV5-1 to TRBJ1-1, with D possibly being TRBD1 (6 bases). The CDR3 loop spans 16 amino acids. CDR1 is SGHRS and CDR2 is YFSETQ in the germline V gene. With 2 bases removed from V and 7 bases from J, the gap between germline ends came to 21 bases. The CDR3 DNA reads as TGCGCCAGCAGCTTACCGGATGCAGGAGGCAGGGGTGAAGCTTTCTTT. Protein product: CASSLPDAGGRGEAFF. Full variable domain (missing parts from reference TRBV5-1 and TRBJ1-1): KAGVTQTPRYLIKTRGQQVTLSCSPISGHRSVSWYQQTPGQGLQFLFEYFSETQRNKGNFPGRFSGRQFSNSRSEMNVSTLELGDSALYLCASSLPDAGGRGEAFFGQGTRLTVV.

The chain joins TRBV28 to TRBJ1-2, with D uncertain. The CDR3 has 12 amino acids. Germline CDR1 is MDHEN and CDR2 is SYDVKM. The germline V and J ends were trimmed by 4 bases and 3 bases, with 6 bases remaining between them. CDR3 sequence: CASSSSYYGYTF. CDR3 in DNA: TGTGCCAGCAGTTCGAGTTACTATGGCTACACCTTC.

The chain couples TRBV2 to TRBJ1-1; 9 bases line up with TRBD1. J lost 1 base, V lost 9 bases, and 12 bases had no gene match. The V gene's germline CDR1 is SNHLY and CDR2 FYNNEI. The CDR3 is made up of 16 amino acids. CDR3 amino acids: CASTTGTGIRNTEAFF. The DNA for the CDR3 is TGTGCCAGTACAACCGGGACAGGGATTAGGAACACTGAAGCTTTCTTT.

V usage is TRBV6-4 and J usage is TRBJ2-3; TRBD2 might be the D (6 bases). The CDR3 is made up of 14 amino acids. In germline, CDR1 is MRHNA, CDR2 SNTAGT. V dropped 4 bases and J dropped 0 bases, with 8 bases sitting between them. The CDR3 DNA is TGTGCCAGCAGTGTGGCGGGGAGCACAGATACGCAGTATTTT. This sequence encodes CASSVAGSTDTQYF.

The rearrangement uses TRBV10-3 and TRBJ1-2, with 7 bases lining up with TRBD1. The germline gives CDR1 ENHRY, CDR2 SYGVKD. The V and J ends lost 3 bases and 5 bases, in that order; junction bases with no gene match: 12. The CDR3 covers 16 residues. Here the CDR3 reads CAISETPTGRPYGYTF. CDR3 DNA: TGTGCCATCAGTGAAACGCCGACAGGGCGCCCTTATGGCTACACCTTC.

The rearrangement links TRBV6-5 to TRBJ1-4, with unresolved D. The V end was cut by 7 bases, the J end by 8 bases, with 20 bases between. CDR3 length: 15 residues. CDR1 is MNHEY and CDR2 is SVGAGI in the germline V gene. The CDR3 DNA reads as TGTGCCAGCAACCTCGAAGGAAGGCCGGGGGAAAAACTGTTTTTT. Amino acid sequence: CASNLEGRPGEKLFF.

The gene calls are TRBV6-2 or TRBV6-3 and TRBJ1-1; no clear D gene. Trimming shortened V by 6 bases and J by 5 bases, and 13 bases separated the two germline ends. The germline CDR1 and CDR2 sequences are MNHEY and SVGEGT. This CDR3 region has 13 residues. Here the CDR3 reads CASSRAGPTEAFF. The CDR3, as DNA: TGTGCCAGCAGCCGGGCAGGCCCAACTGAAGCTTTCTTT.

V gene TRBV2 combines with J gene TRBJ2-6; 9 bases align to TRBD1. The CDR3 spans 17 residues. From germline, CDR1 is SNHLY and CDR2 FYNNEI. The trim removed 6 bases at V and 0 bases at J, leaving 6 bases unmatched. The CDR3 nucleotides read TGTGCCAGCAGGCAAGGACAGGGGTACTCTGGGGCCAACGTCCTGACTTTC. Translated: CASRQGQGYSGANVLTF. The whole variable domain, remainder taken from reference TRBV2 and TRBJ2-6, is EPEVTQTPSHQVTQMGQEVILRCVPISNHLYFYWYRQILGQKVEFLVSFYNNEISEKSEIFDDQFSVERPDGSNFTLKIRSTKLEDSAMYFCASRQGQGYSGANVLTFGAGSRLTVL.

For the CDR3, the DNA is TGTGCCTGGAGTGGGGTTTGGACAGGGGGCTACACTGAAGCTTTCTTT. Its translation is CAWSGVWTGGYTEAFF. The chain uses TRBV30 and TRBJ1-1, with 11 bases aligning to TRBD1. The CDR3 consists of 16 residues. Losses at the gene ends were 1 base for V and 3 bases for J; bases not matched to a gene: 7. CDR1 GTSNPN and CDR2 SVGIG come from the germline V gene (reference sequence).

The J gene is TRBJ2-3, the V gene TRBV4-1, with D unresolved. With 0 bases removed from V and 1 base from J, the gap between germline ends came to 17 bases. This CDR3 is 18 amino acids long. CDR1 and CDR2 (germline): MGHRA, YSYEKL. This CDR3 reads CASSQEPPLGYGTDTQYF. In nucleotides, the CDR3 is TGCGCCAGCAGCCAAGAGCCCCCTCTAGGATATGGCACAGATACGCAGTATTTT.

This clone was seen only a few times. This sample also contains other DNA sequences that code for the same CDR3. This sequence joins TRBV18 and TRBJ1-5; D is uncertain. The CDR3 length is 14 residues. The V gene lost 3 bases and the J gene lost 5 bases, with 11 bases spanning the gap. The germline V gene encodes CDR1 KGHSH and CDR2 LQKENI. CDR3 nucleotide sequence: TGTGCCAGCTCACCGCCTGGAGGAGATCAGCCCCAGCATTTT. It translates to CASSPPGGDQPQHF.

This chain joins TRBV19 and TRBJ2-7, with TRBD2 matching 15 bases. V dropped 3 bases and J dropped 3; count of bases not matched to a gene: 3. Germline values: CDR1 LNHDA, CDR2 SQIVND (reference sequence). There are 16 residues in the CDR3. The CDR3 nucleotides are TGTGCCAGTAGTATGGGACTAGCGGGAGGCTTCTACGAGCAGTACTTC. Protein: CASSMGLAGGFYEQYF.

The genes are TRBV6-5 and TRBJ1-3; 7 nucleotides match TRBD1. Germline loops: CDR1 MNHEY, CDR2 SVGAGI. The J segment lost 0 bases and the V segment lost 7 bases, leaving 6 bases of the junction unmatched. The CDR3 consists of 15 residues. The CDR3 spells CASNSGDSSGNTIYF. The CDR3, as DNA: TGTGCCAGCAATAGCGGGGACAGCTCTGGAAACACCATATATTTT.

The chain recombines TRBV7-9 with TRBJ1-6; D may be TRBD1 (6 bases). This CDR3 contains 17 residues. Trimming cost V 6 bases and J 7 bases, with 22 bases left between them. The germline V gene has CDR1 SEHNR and CDR2 FQNEAQ (reference sequence). The DNA of the CDR3 is TGTGCCAGCAGTTCCTCGGGAGGGGGGGCTTCGAATTCACCCCTCCACTTT. It specifies CASSSSGGGASNSPLHF.